What follows is one TCR beta chain and its context. Its antigen is currently unknown. This sample is drawn from a study of PD-L1 blockade in urothelial cancer. TCRdb's copy holds only in-frame clones and misses some; the assay was immunoSEQ multiplex PCR. The sample holds around 100,000 clones, 85% to 95% seen once. Time point specified: peripheral blood 6 weeks after treatment start. The CDR3 loop spans 10 amino acids. Deletions cut 8 bases from V and 11 bases from J, with 12 bases between. Per the germline V gene, CDR1 is MDHEN and CDR2 is SYDVKM. Study-wide results and caveats: Durable-benefit patients had greater expansion of tumor-associated blood clones at 3 weeks.

This receptor was identified in a man aged 55 to 69 with urothelial cancer. The specimen was PBMCs, collected around atezolizumab (anti-PD-L1) treatment. The chain employs TRBV28 and TRBJ1-1; the D gene is possibly TRBD1 (5 bases). The CDR3 protein is CASRGGAAFF. The CDR3 bases are TGTGCCAGCCGGGGGGGTGCGGCTTTCTTT.